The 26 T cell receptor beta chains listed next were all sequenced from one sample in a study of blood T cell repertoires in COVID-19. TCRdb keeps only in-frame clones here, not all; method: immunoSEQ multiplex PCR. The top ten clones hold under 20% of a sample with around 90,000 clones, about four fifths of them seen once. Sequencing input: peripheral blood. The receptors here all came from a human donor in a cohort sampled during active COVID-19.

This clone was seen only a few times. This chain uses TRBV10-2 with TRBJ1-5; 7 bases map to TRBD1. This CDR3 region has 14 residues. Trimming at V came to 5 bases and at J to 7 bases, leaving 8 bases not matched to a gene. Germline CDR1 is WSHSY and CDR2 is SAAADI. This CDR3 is CASSRQGGEQPQHF. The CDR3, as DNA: TGCGCCAGCAGTCGACAGGGAGGTGAGCAGCCCCAGCATTTT.

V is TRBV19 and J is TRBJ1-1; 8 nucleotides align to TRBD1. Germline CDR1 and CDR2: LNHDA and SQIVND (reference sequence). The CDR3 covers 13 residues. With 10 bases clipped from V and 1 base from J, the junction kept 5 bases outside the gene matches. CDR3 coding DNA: TGTGCCATAGGGACAGGACGGAACACTGAAGCTTTCTTT. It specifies CAIGTGRNTEAFF.

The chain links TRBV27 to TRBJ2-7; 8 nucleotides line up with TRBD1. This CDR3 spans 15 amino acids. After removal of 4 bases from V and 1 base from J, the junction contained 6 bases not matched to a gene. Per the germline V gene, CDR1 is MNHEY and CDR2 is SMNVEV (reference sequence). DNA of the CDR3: TGTGCCAGCAGTTCGAGACAGGGGAGGTCCTACGAGCAGTACTTC. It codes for CASSSRQGRSYEQYF.

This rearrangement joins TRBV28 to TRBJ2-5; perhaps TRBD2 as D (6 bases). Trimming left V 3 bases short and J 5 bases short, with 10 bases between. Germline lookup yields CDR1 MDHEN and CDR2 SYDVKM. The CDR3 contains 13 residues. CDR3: CASSFGGLETQYF. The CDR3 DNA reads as TGTGCCAGCAGTTTTGGGGGACTCGAGACCCAGTACTTC.

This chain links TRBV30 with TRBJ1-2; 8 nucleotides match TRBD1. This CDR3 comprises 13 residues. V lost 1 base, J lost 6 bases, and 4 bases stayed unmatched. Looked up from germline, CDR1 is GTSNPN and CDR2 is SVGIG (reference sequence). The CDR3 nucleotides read TGTGCCTGGAGTGAGAACAGGGGGGATGGCTACACCTTC. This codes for CAWSENRGDGYTF.

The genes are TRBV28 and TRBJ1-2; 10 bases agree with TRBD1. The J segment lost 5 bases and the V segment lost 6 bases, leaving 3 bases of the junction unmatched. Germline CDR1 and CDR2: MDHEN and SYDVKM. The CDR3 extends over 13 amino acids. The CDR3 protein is CASSQGQGYGYTF. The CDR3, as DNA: TGTGCCAGCAGCCAGGGACAGGGGTATGGCTACACCTTC.

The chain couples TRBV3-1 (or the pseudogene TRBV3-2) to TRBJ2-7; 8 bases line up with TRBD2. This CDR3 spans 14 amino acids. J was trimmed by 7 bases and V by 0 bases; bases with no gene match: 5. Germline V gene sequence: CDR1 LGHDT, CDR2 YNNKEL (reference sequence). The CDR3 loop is CASSQETGLDEQYF. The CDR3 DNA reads TGTGCCAGCAGCCAAGAAACGGGACTAGATGAGCAGTACTTC.

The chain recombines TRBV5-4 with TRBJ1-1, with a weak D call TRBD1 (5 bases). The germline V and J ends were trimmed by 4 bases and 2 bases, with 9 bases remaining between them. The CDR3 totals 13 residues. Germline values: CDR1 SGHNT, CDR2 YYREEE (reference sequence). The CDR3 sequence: CASSPQDNTEAFF. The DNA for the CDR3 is TGTGCCAGCAGCCCACAGGATAACACTGAAGCTTTCTTT.

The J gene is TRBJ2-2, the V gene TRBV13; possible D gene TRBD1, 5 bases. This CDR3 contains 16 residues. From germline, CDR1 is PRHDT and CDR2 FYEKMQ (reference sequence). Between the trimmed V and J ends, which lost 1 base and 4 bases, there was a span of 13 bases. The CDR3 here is CASSLAREEGTGELFF. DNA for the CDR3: TGTGCCAGCAGCTTAGCCAGGGAAGAAGGCACCGGGGAGCTGTTTTTT.

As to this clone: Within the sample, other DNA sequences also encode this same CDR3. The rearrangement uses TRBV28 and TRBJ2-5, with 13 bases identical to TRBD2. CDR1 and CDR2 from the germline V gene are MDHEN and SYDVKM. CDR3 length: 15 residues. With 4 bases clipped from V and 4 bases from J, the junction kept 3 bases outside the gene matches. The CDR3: CASSSLAGGGETQYF. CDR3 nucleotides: TGTGCCAGCAGTTCACTAGCGGGAGGGGGAGAGACCCAGTACTTC.

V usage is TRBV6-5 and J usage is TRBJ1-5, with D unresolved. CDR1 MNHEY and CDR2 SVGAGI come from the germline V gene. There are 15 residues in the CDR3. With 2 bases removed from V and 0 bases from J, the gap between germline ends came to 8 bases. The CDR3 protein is CASSYQFSSNQPQHF. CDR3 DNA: TGTGCCAGCAGTTACCAGTTTTCTAGCAATCAGCCCCAGCATTTT.

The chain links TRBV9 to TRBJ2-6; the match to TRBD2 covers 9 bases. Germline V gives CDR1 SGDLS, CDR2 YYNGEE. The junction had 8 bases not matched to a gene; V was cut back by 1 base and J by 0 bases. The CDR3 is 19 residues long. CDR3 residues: CASSVSRLAVNSGANVLTF. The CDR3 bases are TGTGCCAGCAGCGTATCAAGACTAGCGGTTAACTCTGGGGCCAACGTCCTGACTTTC.

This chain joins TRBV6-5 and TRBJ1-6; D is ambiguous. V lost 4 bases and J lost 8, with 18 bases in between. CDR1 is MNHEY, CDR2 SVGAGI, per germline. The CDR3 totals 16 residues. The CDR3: CASSFIRTSGYSPLHF. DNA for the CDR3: TGTGCCAGCAGTTTCATTAGGACGAGCGGTTATTCACCCCTCCACTTT.

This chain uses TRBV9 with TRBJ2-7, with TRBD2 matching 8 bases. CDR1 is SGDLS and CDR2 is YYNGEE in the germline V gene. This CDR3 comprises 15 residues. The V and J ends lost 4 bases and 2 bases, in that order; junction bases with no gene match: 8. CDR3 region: CASSPRGGVPYEQYF. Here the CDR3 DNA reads TGTGCCAGCAGCCCCCGGGGGGGAGTACCCTACGAGCAGTACTTC. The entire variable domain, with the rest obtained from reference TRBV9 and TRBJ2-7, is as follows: DSGVTQTPKHLITATGQRVTLRCSPRSGDLSVYWYQQSLDQGLQFLIQYYNGEERAKGNILERFSAQQFPDLHSELNLSSLELGDSALYFCASSPRGGVPYEQYFGPGTRLTVT.

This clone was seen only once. CDR3 residues: CASSPRTGEYQPQHF. Here the CDR3 DNA reads TGTGCCAGCAGCCCCCGGACAGGTGAATATCAGCCCCAGCATTTT. The chain carries TRBV3-1 (or the pseudogene TRBV3-2) and TRBJ1-5; 7 nucleotides align to TRBD1. Germline lookup yields CDR1 LGHDT and CDR2 YNNKEL (reference sequence). V shed 4 bases and J 5 bases; nucleotides not matched to a gene: 8. The CDR3 totals 15 residues.

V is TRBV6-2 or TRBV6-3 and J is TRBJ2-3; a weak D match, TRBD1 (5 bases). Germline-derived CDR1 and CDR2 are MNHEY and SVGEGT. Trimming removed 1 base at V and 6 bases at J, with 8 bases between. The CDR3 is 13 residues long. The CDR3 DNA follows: TGTGCCAGCAGTTACTACAGGAGCGATACGCAGTATTTT. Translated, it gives CASSYYRSDTQYF.

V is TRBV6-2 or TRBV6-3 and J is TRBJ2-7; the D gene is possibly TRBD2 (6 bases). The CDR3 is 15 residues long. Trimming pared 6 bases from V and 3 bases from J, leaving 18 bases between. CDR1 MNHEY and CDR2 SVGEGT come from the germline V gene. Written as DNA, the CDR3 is TGTGCCAGCAGCCTTGGCCCGGGAGCCCGCTACGAGCAGTACTTC. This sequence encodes CASSLGPGARYEQYF.

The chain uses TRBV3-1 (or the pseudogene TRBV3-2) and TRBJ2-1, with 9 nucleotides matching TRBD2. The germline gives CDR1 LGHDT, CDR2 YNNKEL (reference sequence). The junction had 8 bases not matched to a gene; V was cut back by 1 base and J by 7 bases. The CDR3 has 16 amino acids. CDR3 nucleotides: TGTGCCAGCAGCCAAGTGGGCGGGAGGGGGGATAATGAGCAGTTCTTC. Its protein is CASSQVGGRGDNEQFF.

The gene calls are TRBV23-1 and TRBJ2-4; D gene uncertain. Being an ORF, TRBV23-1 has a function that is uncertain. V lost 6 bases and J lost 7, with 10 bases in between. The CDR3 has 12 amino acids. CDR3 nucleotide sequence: TGCGCCAGCAGCTCCCGTTTGAACATTCAGTACTTC. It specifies CASSSRLNIQYF.

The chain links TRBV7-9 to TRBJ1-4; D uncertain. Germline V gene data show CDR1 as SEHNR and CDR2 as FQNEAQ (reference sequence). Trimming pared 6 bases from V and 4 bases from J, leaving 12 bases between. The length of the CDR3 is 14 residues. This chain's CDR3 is CASSETVFNEKLFF. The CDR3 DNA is TGTGCCAGCAGTGAAACAGTTTTTAATGAAAAACTGTTTTTT.

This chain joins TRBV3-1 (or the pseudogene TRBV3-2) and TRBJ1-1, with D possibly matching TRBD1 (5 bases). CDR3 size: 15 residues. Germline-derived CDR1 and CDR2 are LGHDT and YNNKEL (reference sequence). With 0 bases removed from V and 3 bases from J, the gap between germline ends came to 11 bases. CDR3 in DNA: TGTGCCAGCAGCCAAGAAACAGGTCGGGACACTGAAGCTTTCTTT. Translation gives CASSQETGRDTEAFF.

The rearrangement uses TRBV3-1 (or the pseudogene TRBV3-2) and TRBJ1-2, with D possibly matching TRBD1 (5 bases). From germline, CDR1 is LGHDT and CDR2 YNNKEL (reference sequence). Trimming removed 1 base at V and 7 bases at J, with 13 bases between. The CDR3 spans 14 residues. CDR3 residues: CASSQAQGRGGYTF. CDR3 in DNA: TGTGCCAGCAGCCAAGCGCAGGGCCGCGGTGGCTACACCTTC.

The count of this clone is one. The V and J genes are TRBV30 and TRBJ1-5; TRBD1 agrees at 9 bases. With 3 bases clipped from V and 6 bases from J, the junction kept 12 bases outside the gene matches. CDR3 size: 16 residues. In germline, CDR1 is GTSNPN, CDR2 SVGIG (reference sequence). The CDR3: CAWSAPGQGISQPQHF. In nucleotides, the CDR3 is TGTGCCTGGAGCGCTCCGGGACAGGGAATCTCTCAGCCCCAGCATTTT.

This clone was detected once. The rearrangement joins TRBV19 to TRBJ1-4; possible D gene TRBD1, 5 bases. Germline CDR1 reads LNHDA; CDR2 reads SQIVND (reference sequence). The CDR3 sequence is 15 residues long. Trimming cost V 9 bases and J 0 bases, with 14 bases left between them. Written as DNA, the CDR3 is TGTGCCAGCTACGATAGACAGTCAACTAATGAAAAACTGTTTTTT. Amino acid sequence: CASYDRQSTNEKLFF.

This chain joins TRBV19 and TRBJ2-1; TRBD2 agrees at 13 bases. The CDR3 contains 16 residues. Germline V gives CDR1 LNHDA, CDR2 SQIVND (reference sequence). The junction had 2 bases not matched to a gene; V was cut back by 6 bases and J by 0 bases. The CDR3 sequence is CASRTSGGSSYNEQFF. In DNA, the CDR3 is TGTGCCAGTAGGACTAGCGGGGGGAGCTCCTACAATGAGCAGTTCTTC.

This CDR3 is CALQGNTEAFF. CDR3 bases: TGTGCCTTACAGGGGAACACTGAAGCTTTCTTT. The rearrangement links TRBV30 to TRBJ1-1; a weak D match, TRBD1 (6 bases). The CDR3 runs to 11 residues. Germline lookup yields CDR1 GTSNPN and CDR2 SVGIG (reference sequence). Trimming took off 7 bases at V and 1 base at J, with 7 bases between the two ends.